The 21 T cell receptor beta chains below were found in one sample sequenced in a study of OX40 agonist ivuxolimab in advanced cancers. Clones were sequenced by immunoSEQ multiplex PCR, and TCRdb holds only the in-frame ones, with some missing. The repertoire holds 80,000 or so clones, with approximately 94% as singletons. The material sequenced was CD4+ or CD8+ T cells sorted from blood, taken in a trial of the OX40 agonist ivuxolimab. Receptors were obtained from an adult with an advanced solid tumor such as melanoma, head and neck, liver or kidney cancer.

The V call is TRBV19, the J call TRBJ2-1, with 10 bases lining up with TRBD2. The CDR3 is 15 amino acids. The junction had 3 bases not matched to a gene; V was cut back by 1 base and J by 6 bases. The germline CDR1 and CDR2 sequences are LNHDA and SQIVND (reference sequence). DNA of the CDR3: TGTGCCAGTAGTATAGCTAGCGGGAGTCCCAATGAGCAGTTCTTC. It codes for CASSIASGSPNEQFF.

This chain uses TRBV5-1 with TRBJ2-2; D remains unclear. In germline, CDR1 is SGHRS, CDR2 YFSETQ. The CDR3 sequence is 14 residues long. The ends were cut back, 1 base at V and 0 bases at J, with 4 bases in the middle. The CDR3 bases are TGCGCCAGCAGCTTGTTTCCGAACACCGGGGAGCTGTTTTTT. Translation gives CASSLFPNTGELFF. The entire variable domain, with the rest obtained from reference TRBV5-1 and TRBJ2-2, is as follows: KAGVTQTPRYLIKTRGQQVTLSCSPISGHRSVSWYQQTPGQGLQFLFEYFSETQRNKGNFPGRFSGRQFSNSRSEMNVSTLELGDSALYLCASSLFPNTGELFFGEGSRLTVL.

V and J are TRBV14 and TRBJ2-1; 10 positions agree with TRBD1. The CDR3 is 16 amino acids. Per germline, CDR1 SGHDN and CDR2 FVKESK. J was trimmed by 1 base and V by 4 bases; bases with no gene match: 4. CDR3 in amino acids: CASSRGQGVSYNEQFF. In nucleotides, the CDR3 is TGTGCCAGCAGCCGAGGACAGGGGGTATCCTACAATGAGCAGTTCTTC.

The chain is built from TRBV7-9 and TRBJ2-7; 12 bases are a match to TRBD1. Trimming cost V 4 bases and J 6 bases; bases outside gene matches: 10. There are 16 residues in the CDR3. CDR1 SEHNR and CDR2 FQNEAQ come from the germline V gene (reference sequence). CDR3: CASSSGQGAKWAEQYF. CDR3 bases: TGTGCCAGCAGCTCGGGACAGGGGGCAAAGTGGGCCGAGCAGTACTTC.

This clone was seen once. V gene TRBV29-1 combines with J gene TRBJ1-2; 9 nucleotides align to TRBD1. CDR3 length equals 16 residues. Unmatched junction bases numbered 10, after V lost 0 bases and J lost 5 bases. Germline assignment: CDR1 SQVTM and CDR2 ANQGSEA. CDR3 sequence: CSVEEGGTGTNYGYTF. Here the CDR3 DNA reads TGCAGCGTTGAAGAGGGAGGGACAGGGACCAATTATGGCTACACCTTC.

This chain connects TRBV7-9 to TRBJ1-2; D is perhaps TRBD1 (5 bases). The germline V gene encodes CDR1 SEHNR and CDR2 FQNEAQ (reference sequence). Trimming removed 0 bases at V and 3 bases at J, with 14 bases between. The CDR3 has 16 residues. Here the CDR3 DNA reads TGTGCCAGCAGCTTAGCGCCCCAGGGAGGGCACTATGGCTACACCTTC. This encodes CASSLAPQGGHYGYTF.

This clone has just one count. The chain couples TRBV7-2 to TRBJ1-5, with TRBD1 as a possible D gene (6 bases). V shed 4 bases and J shed 2 bases, with 12 bases lying between them. From germline, CDR1 is SGHTA and CDR2 FQGNSA. The CDR3 sequence is 15 residues long. CDR3 amino acids: CASSSRQEGNQPQHF. The CDR3 coding sequence is TGTGCCAGCAGCTCCCGACAGGAGGGCAATCAGCCCCAGCATTTT.

The rearrangement uses TRBV7-9 and TRBJ1-2, with D unclear. This CDR3 has 14 residues. V dropped 4 bases and J dropped 7 bases, with 16 bases sitting between them. From germline, CDR1 is SEHNR and CDR2 FQNEAQ (reference sequence). CDR3 protein: CASSSMFQDGGYTF. The CDR3 DNA reads TGTGCCAGCAGCTCCATGTTCCAGGACGGTGGCTACACCTTC.

The DNA for the CDR3 is TGTGCCAGCAGTCTCACCGGGACAGGGTACGAGCAGTACTTC. Translation gives CASSLTGTGYEQYF. The rearrangement links TRBV27 to TRBJ2-7; 9 positions agree with TRBD1. Germline CDR1 is MNHEY and CDR2 is SMNVEV (reference sequence). The CDR3 runs 14 residues. V dropped 5 bases and J dropped 4; count of bases not matched to a gene: 6.

The chain's CDR3 is CASSVGRGAGRYEQYF. CDR3 nucleotides: TGTGCCAGCAGCGTAGGAAGGGGGGCAGGCCGCTACGAGCAGTACTTC. This chain links TRBV9 with TRBJ2-7, with D perhaps TRBD1 or TRBD2 (6 bases each). From germline, CDR1 is SGDLS and CDR2 YYNGEE. The CDR3 length is 16 residues. V gave up 0 bases and J gave up 3 bases, with 16 bases separating them.

The rearrangement joins TRBV29-1 to TRBJ1-4; TRBD1 agrees at 10 bases. With 3 bases clipped from V and 7 bases from J, the junction kept 2 bases outside the gene matches. Looked up from germline, CDR1 is SQVTM and CDR2 is ANQGSEA. CDR3 size: 13 residues. DNA for the CDR3: TGCAGCGTTGAGACAGGGGGCTTTGAAAAACTGTTTTTT. It translates to CSVETGGFEKLFF.

This chain joins TRBV7-2 and TRBJ2-7; perhaps D is TRBD1 or TRBD2 (6 bases each). Trimming pared 1 base from V and 0 bases from J, leaving 10 bases between. Per the germline V gene, CDR1 is SGHTA and CDR2 is FQGNSA. The CDR3 consists of 15 residues. CDR3 region: CASSLVGGSSYEQYF. The CDR3 nucleotides read TGTGCCAGCAGCTTAGTGGGGGGCAGCTCCTACGAGCAGTACTTC.

The chain joins TRBV25-1 to TRBJ1-2; D is undetermined. Trimming cost V 4 bases and J 3 bases, with 12 bases left between them. The CDR3 totals 14 residues. Per germline, CDR1 MGHDK and CDR2 SYGVNS. The CDR3, as DNA: TGTGCCAGCAGTGGGGAGGGCCGGGACTATGGCTACACCTTC. Translated: CASSGEGRDYGYTF.

The gene calls are TRBV6-5 and TRBJ1-6; TRBD1 aligns across 8 bases. This CDR3 region has 14 residues. CDR1 is MNHEY, CDR2 SVGAGI, per germline. V shed 5 bases, J shed 8 bases, and the junction held 5 bases outside the gene matches. CDR3 coding DNA: TGTGCCAGCAGTCTGGGACAGGTTTATTCACCCCTCCACTTT. As protein: CASSLGQVYSPLHF.

The chain has TRBV4-1 and TRBJ2-1, with 8 bases matching TRBD2. V shed 0 bases, J shed 1 base, and the junction held 5 bases outside the gene matches. The CDR3 has 17 residues. The V gene's germline CDR1 is MGHRA and CDR2 YSYEKL. The CDR3 spells CASSQDGPGGSYNEQFF. The CDR3 DNA follows: TGCGCCAGCAGCCAAGATGGGCCGGGGGGGTCCTACAATGAGCAGTTCTTC.

This clone has only a few counts. The J gene is TRBJ1-2, the V gene TRBV19; weak D call: TRBD1 (5 bases). Trimming pared 0 bases from V and 0 bases from J, leaving 11 bases between. CDR1 LNHDA and CDR2 SQIVND come from the germline V gene (reference sequence). The CDR3 spans 16 residues. This CDR3 is CASSIDLAGPNYGYTF. CDR3 sequence (DNA): TGTGCCAGTAGTATAGATTTGGCAGGGCCTAACTATGGCTACACCTTC.

The V and J genes are TRBV15 and TRBJ2-7, with a possible D match to TRBD2 (7 bases). This CDR3 is built from 14 residues. Trimming removed 1 base at V and 5 bases at J, with 12 bases between. CDR1 is LNHNV, CDR2 YYDKDF, per germline (reference sequence). The CDR3 sequence: CATSRVGGGDEQYF. CDR3 bases: TGTGCCACCAGCAGAGTTGGAGGGGGGGACGAGCAGTACTTC.

J is TRBJ1-5 and V is TRBV27; TRBD1 is a possible D gene (5 bases). The CDR3 consists of 14 residues. The V and J ends lost 2 bases and 5 bases respectively, with 10 bases between them. Per the germline V gene, CDR1 is MNHEY and CDR2 is SMNVEV (reference sequence). The CDR3 spells CASSLTGTHQPQHF. In DNA, the CDR3 is TGTGCCAGCAGTTTAACCGGGACCCATCAGCCCCAGCATTTT.

The V gene is TRBV10-3, the J gene TRBJ1-1; D is perhaps TRBD1 (5 bases). Trimming removed 2 bases from V and 3 bases from J, with 13 bases in between. CDR3 length: 15 residues. Germline V gene lookup returns CDR1 ENHRY and CDR2 SYGVKD. This CDR3 reads CAISEPGTTDTEAFF. DNA of the CDR3: TGTGCCATCAGTGAGCCGGGGACCACGGACACTGAAGCTTTCTTT.

The V gene is TRBV10-1, the J gene TRBJ1-1; D remains ambiguous. From germline, CDR1 is WNHNN and CDR2 SYGVQD (reference sequence). Trimming shortened V by 2 bases and J by 3 bases, and 7 bases separated the two germline ends. This CDR3 region has 13 residues. The CDR3 bases are TGCGCCAGCAGTGAGGCCCGGTACACTGAAGCTTTCTTT. Translation: CASSEARYTEAFF.

The V call is TRBV2, the J call TRBJ2-3, with 7 bases identical to TRBD2. CDR3 length: 15 amino acids. Germline CDR1 and CDR2: SNHLY and FYNNEI. After removal of 9 bases from V and 3 bases from J, the junction contained 12 bases not matched to a gene. The CDR3 here is CARPGPSGKTDTQYF. For the CDR3, the DNA is TGTGCCAGACCCGGACCCAGCGGGAAAACAGATACGCAGTATTTT.